The clone carrying this TCR beta chain was seen at least ten times. Amplification targeted TCR beta CDR3 regions from RNA transcripts. The HTBI primer set served for first-round RT-PCR of the TCR CDR3. TCRdb reprocessed the multiplex PCR reads with MiXCR, giving one entry per CDR3 protein. The sample records about 400,000 distinct CDR3 sequences, around 14% being singletons. This sample was included in a study of T cells in Graves' hyperthyroidism and ophthalmopathy. The CDR3 covers 15 residues. With 4 bases clipped from V and 2 bases from J, the junction kept 7 bases outside the gene matches. This sequence joins TRBV12-3 or TRBV12-4 and TRBJ2-7, with TRBD2 matching over 8 bases. This sequence was found in a woman aged 30 to 39 with Graves' hyperthyroidism. Material for sequencing was blood. The CDR3, as DNA: TGTGCCAGCAGTTATCCCAGCGGGGGTGCCTACGAGCAGTACTTC. This encodes CASSYPSGGAYEQYF.